The rows below give T cell receptor beta chains drawn from one sample of a study of blood T cell repertoires in COVID-19. Data came from immunoSEQ multiplex PCR; TCRdb stores just in-frame clones and leaves some out. This sample has about 110,000 clones, with approximately 84% found just once. Sequencing was performed on peripheral blood. Source of these receptors: a human donor in a cohort sampled during active COVID-19. Each CDR3 is given with its conserved first and last residue. Each record gives: CDR3 protein, CDR3 DNA, V gene, CDR3 length, clone size, J gene, D gene. The D gene is left open where the match is weak. Size is stated for part of the rows, as once, few or many counts, or as a class when the clone is expanded.

cdr3_aa: CASSPYSTDRAYEQYF; cdr3_nt: TGTGCCAGCAGCCCTTACTCGACAGACAGAGCCTACGAGCAGTACTTC; v_call: TRBV6-2/TRBV6-3; cdr3_length: 16; clone_size: NA; j_call: TRBJ2-7; d_call: NA
cdr3_aa: CASSIVRAGVVYEQYF; cdr3_nt: TGTGCCAGTAGTATAGTGAGGGCAGGGGTGGTCTACGAGCAGTACTTC; v_call: TRBV19; cdr3_length: 16; clone_size: NA; j_call: TRBJ2-7; d_call: NA
cdr3_aa: CASSLARDNEQFF; cdr3_nt: TGTGCCAGCAGCTTAGCCCGCGACAATGAGCAGTTCTTC; v_call: TRBV7-3; cdr3_length: 13; clone_size: NA; j_call: TRBJ2-1; d_call: NA
cdr3_aa: CASSARAGVNEQFF; cdr3_nt: TGTGCCAGCAGCGCTCGGGCGGGAGTAAATGAGCAGTTCTTC; v_call: TRBV7-9; cdr3_length: 14; clone_size: NA; j_call: TRBJ2-1; d_call: TRBD2
cdr3_aa: CASSRRALATGELFF; cdr3_nt: TGTGCCAGCAGTCGGAGGGCCCTGGCCACCGGGGAGCTGTTTTTT; v_call: TRBV7-2; cdr3_length: 15; clone_size: NA; j_call: TRBJ2-2; d_call: NA
cdr3_aa: CASSEATGRNQPQHF; cdr3_nt: TGTGCCAGCAGTGAAGCGACAGGGCGCAATCAGCCCCAGCATTTT; v_call: TRBV6-1; cdr3_length: 15; clone_size: once; j_call: TRBJ1-5; d_call: TRBD1
cdr3_aa: CASSETEYNEQFF; cdr3_nt: TGTGCCAGCAGTGAAACAGAATACAATGAGCAGTTCTTC; v_call: TRBV2; cdr3_length: 13; clone_size: NA; j_call: TRBJ2-1; d_call: NA
cdr3_aa: CASSFRGSGELFF; cdr3_nt: TGTGCCAGCAGCTTTCGGGGGTCCGGGGAGCTGTTTTTT; v_call: TRBV12-3/TRBV12-4; cdr3_length: 13; clone_size: NA; j_call: TRBJ2-2; d_call: NA
cdr3_aa: CATSLAGQNTGELFF; cdr3_nt: TGTGCCACCAGTCTAGCGGGACAGAACACCGGGGAGCTGTTTTTT; v_call: TRBV24-1; cdr3_length: 15; clone_size: NA; j_call: TRBJ2-2; d_call: TRBD2
cdr3_aa: CASSQDRGNTQYF; cdr3_nt: TGCGCCAGCAGCCAAGATCGGGGGAATACGCAGTATTTT; v_call: TRBV4-3; cdr3_length: 13; clone_size: NA; j_call: TRBJ2-3; d_call: NA
cdr3_aa: CASSITGLIEAFF; cdr3_nt: TGTGCCAGTAGTATAACAGGCTTGATTGAAGCTTTCTTT; v_call: TRBV19; cdr3_length: 13; clone_size: NA; j_call: TRBJ1-1; d_call: NA
cdr3_aa: CASRDSWNNSPLHF; cdr3_nt: TGTGCCAGCCGGGACTCATGGAATAATTCACCCCTCCACTTT; v_call: TRBV28; cdr3_length: 14; clone_size: once; j_call: TRBJ1-6; d_call: NA
cdr3_aa: CASSSSGTRAYNEQFF; cdr3_nt: TGTGCCAGCAGTTCCTCCGGGACTAGAGCCTACAATGAGCAGTTCTTC; v_call: TRBV28; cdr3_length: 16; clone_size: NA; j_call: TRBJ2-1; d_call: TRBD2
cdr3_aa: CATSDPNGGRPMNTEAFF; cdr3_nt: TGTGCCACCAGTGACCCCAACGGGGGGAGGCCTATGAACACTGAAGCTTTCTTT; v_call: TRBV24-1; cdr3_length: 18; clone_size: NA; j_call: TRBJ1-1; d_call: NA
cdr3_aa: CASSPQGPYGYTF; cdr3_nt: TGTGCCAGCAGCCCACAGGGGCCCTATGGCTACACCTTC; v_call: TRBV12-3/TRBV12-4; cdr3_length: 13; clone_size: NA; j_call: TRBJ1-2; d_call: TRBD1
cdr3_aa: CASSFVGYNEQFF; cdr3_nt: TGTGCCAGCAGCTTTGTCGGCTACAATGAGCAGTTCTTC; v_call: TRBV7-2; cdr3_length: 13; clone_size: NA; j_call: TRBJ2-1; d_call: NA
cdr3_aa: CASSQDLRSGSSNEQFF; cdr3_nt: TGTGCCAGCAGCCAAGATCTACGTAGCGGGAGTTCGAATGAGCAGTTCTTC; v_call: TRBV3-1/TRBV3-2; cdr3_length: 17; clone_size: NA; j_call: TRBJ2-1; d_call: TRBD2
cdr3_aa: CAWSSNSEAFF; cdr3_nt: TGTGCCTGGAGCTCAAACAGTGAAGCTTTCTTT; v_call: TRBV30; cdr3_length: 11; clone_size: once; j_call: TRBJ1-1; d_call: NA
cdr3_aa: CASSPYGTGTGSEQFF; cdr3_nt: TGTGCCAGCTCACCCTATGGGACAGGGACGGGTTCTGAGCAGTTCTTC; v_call: TRBV18; cdr3_length: 16; clone_size: once; j_call: TRBJ2-1; d_call: TRBD1